A selection of T cell receptor beta chains follows, all from one sample in a study of blood T cell repertoires in COVID-19. The protocol was immunoSEQ multiplex PCR, while the TCRdb copy is restricted to in-frame clones and leaves out a portion. This sample yields about 94,000 clones, of which roughly 84% are seen a single time; 4.5% to 5% belongs to the top ten. Sequencing input: peripheral blood. These receptors were taken from a woman at least 80 years old with acute or convalescent COVID-19. CDR3s include the opening cysteine and the closing phenylalanine or tryptophan. A D gene is named only where the DNA matches it firmly. Where a row states a size, it is once, few, many or the class of an expanded clone; other rows omit it.

V gene: TRBV19; D gene: TRBD2; clone size: -; J gene: TRBJ2-1; CDR3 DNA: TGTGCCAGTAGTATTGGGACTAGCGGAGTTTCGCGAATGCCCAATGAGCAGTTCTTC; CDR3 protein: CASSIGTSGVSRMPNEQFF
V gene: TRBV21-1; D gene: -; clone size: -; J gene: TRBJ1-1; CDR3 DNA: TGTGCCAGCAGCAAAGCGAGGGTTGAAGCTTTCTTT; CDR3 protein: CASSKARVEAFF
V gene: TRBV6-5; D gene: TRBD1; clone size: -; J gene: TRBJ2-3; CDR3 DNA: TGTGCCAGCAGTAAACAGGGGGGCAGCACAGATACGCAGTATTTT; CDR3 protein: CASSKQGGSTDTQYF
V gene: TRBV9; D gene: -; clone size: -; J gene: TRBJ1-2; CDR3 DNA: TGTGCCAGCAGCGTAGGTAGGGGTAACTATGGCTACACCTTC; CDR3 protein: CASSVGRGNYGYTF
V gene: TRBV11-2; D gene: TRBD1; clone size: -; J gene: TRBJ1-1; CDR3 DNA: TGTGCCAGCAGCTTAGAAACAGGGGTCGCGGCTTTCTTT; CDR3 protein: CASSLETGVAAFF
V gene: TRBV6-5; D gene: TRBD1; clone size: few; J gene: TRBJ2-7; CDR3 DNA: TGTGCCAGCAGTCCTGACAGGGGGCCCTACGAGCAGTACTTC; CDR3 protein: CASSPDRGPYEQYF
V gene: TRBV5-4; D gene: TRBD1; clone size: -; J gene: TRBJ2-3; CDR3 DNA: TGTGCCAGCAGCTTGGAGGGGGCGCGACGGGATACGCAGTATTTT; CDR3 protein: CASSLEGARRDTQYF
V gene: TRBV2; D gene: TRBD1; clone size: -; J gene: TRBJ1-1; CDR3 DNA: TGTGCCAGCAAGCGACAGGGCAACACTGAAGCTTTCTTT; CDR3 protein: CASKRQGNTEAFF
V gene: TRBV11-3; D gene: TRBD1; clone size: -; J gene: TRBJ2-2; CDR3 DNA: TGTGCCAGCAGCTCGACAGGGACCGGGGAGCTGTTTTTT; CDR3 protein: CASSSTGTGELFF
V gene: TRBV27; D gene: TRBD1; clone size: -; J gene: TRBJ1-2; CDR3 DNA: TGTGCCAGCAGTTTATCGCAGGGCAGGGGGTTTAACTATGGCTACACCTTC; CDR3 protein: CASSLSQGRGFNYGYTF
V gene: TRBV6-5; D gene: TRBD1; clone size: -; J gene: TRBJ2-7; CDR3 DNA: TGTGCCAGCAGGACAGGGAGTAAAATCCACGAGCAGTACTTC; CDR3 protein: CASRTGSKIHEQYF
V gene: TRBV5-1; D gene: TRBD2; clone size: -; J gene: TRBJ2-1; CDR3 DNA: TGCGCCAGCAGCTTGGGGACTAGCGCCTTCGATGAGCAGTTCTTC; CDR3 protein: CASSLGTSAFDEQFF
V gene: TRBV6-5; D gene: -; clone size: -; J gene: TRBJ1-2; CDR3 DNA: TGTGCCAGCAGTTTAAACAGGGAGAAGTATGGCTACACCTTC; CDR3 protein: CASSLNREKYGYTF
V gene: TRBV27; D gene: -; clone size: few; J gene: TRBJ2-1; CDR3 DNA: TGTGCCAGCAGTTTATTGGCGGGCCTCTACAATGAGCAGTTCTTC; CDR3 protein: CASSLLAGLYNEQFF
V gene: TRBV5-1; D gene: -; clone size: -; J gene: TRBJ2-7; CDR3 DNA: TGCGCCAGCAGCGCCGGTGGCAGGGGAGTGATAGGGCAGTACTTC; CDR3 protein: CASSAGGRGVIGQYF
V gene: TRBV27; D gene: TRBD1; clone size: -; J gene: TRBJ1-4; CDR3 DNA: TGTGCCAGCAGTTGGACAGGGGTGGGCGTAGAGGGAAAACTGTTTTTT; CDR3 protein: CASSWTGVGVEGKLFF
V gene: TRBV5-1; D gene: -; clone size: -; J gene: TRBJ1-1; CDR3 DNA: TGCGCCAGCAGCCCGTCCCTAGACCCGGGGGTCCAAGCTTTCTTT; CDR3 protein: CASSPSLDPGVQAFF
V gene: TRBV19; D gene: -; clone size: -; J gene: TRBJ2-6; CDR3 DNA: TGTGCCAGTAGTGGCTACAGGGTTACTGGGGCCAACGTCCTGACTTTC; CDR3 protein: CASSGYRVTGANVLTF
V gene: TRBV10-3; D gene: -; clone size: -; J gene: TRBJ2-7; CDR3 DNA: TGTGCCATCAGTGAGGGTAGATTTAGAGACGAGCAGTACTTC; CDR3 protein: CAISEGRFRDEQYF
V gene: TRBV7-2; D gene: -; clone size: -; J gene: TRBJ1-5; CDR3 DNA: TGTGCCAGCAGCCCACGTGCAGTGTCGGGAGTTCAGCCCCAGCATTTT; CDR3 protein: CASSPRAVSGVQPQHF
V gene: TRBV30; D gene: -; clone size: few; J gene: TRBJ2-7; CDR3 DNA: TGTGCCTGGAGTTCAATTTACGAGCAGTACTTC; CDR3 protein: CAWSSIYEQYF
V gene: TRBV2; D gene: TRBD1; clone size: -; J gene: TRBJ1-1; CDR3 DNA: TGTGCCAGCAGTGAACAGGGGGCGGTGACTGAAGCTTTCTTT; CDR3 protein: CASSEQGAVTEAFF
V gene: TRBV5-1; D gene: -; clone size: -; J gene: TRBJ1-3; CDR3 DNA: TGCGCCAGCAGCTTGGAAGGCACAGGCACCATATATTTT; CDR3 protein: CASSLEGTGTIYF
V gene: TRBV27; D gene: TRBD1; clone size: -; J gene: TRBJ1-1; CDR3 DNA: TGTGCCACCAGGGACAGGTTGAACACTGAAGCTTTCTTT; CDR3 protein: CATRDRLNTEAFF
V gene: TRBV3-1/TRBV3-2; D gene: -; clone size: -; J gene: TRBJ1-2; CDR3 DNA: TGTGCCAGCAGCCAGAGGGATACGGGGGACGGCTACACCTTC; CDR3 protein: CASSQRDTGDGYTF
V gene: TRBV7-7; D gene: -; clone size: -; J gene: TRBJ2-2; CDR3 DNA: TGTGCTAGCAGCTTAGGCCAGCGGAACACCGGGGAGCTGTTTTTT; CDR3 protein: CASSLGQRNTGELFF
V gene: TRBV3-1/TRBV3-2; D gene: -; clone size: once; J gene: TRBJ1-3; CDR3 DNA: TGTGCCAGCAGCCAAGAAGGACAGATCTCTGGAAACACCATATATTTT; CDR3 protein: CASSQEGQISGNTIYF
V gene: TRBV11-2; D gene: TRBD2; clone size: -; J gene: TRBJ2-3; CDR3 DNA: TGTGCCAGCAGCTCGGGACTAGCGGGGAGCACAGATACGCAGTATTTT; CDR3 protein: CASSSGLAGSTDTQYF
V gene: TRBV28; D gene: -; clone size: -; J gene: TRBJ2-5; CDR3 DNA: TGTGCCAGCAGAGCCCGGGAGACCCAGTACTTC; CDR3 protein: CASRARETQYF
V gene: TRBV6-1; D gene: -; clone size: once; J gene: TRBJ1-2; CDR3 DNA: TGTGCCAGCAGTGATCCCCGGGGACTTTGGGGCTACACCTTC; CDR3 protein: CASSDPRGLWGYTF
V gene: TRBV19; D gene: -; clone size: -; J gene: TRBJ2-2; CDR3 DNA: TGTGCCAGTAGACGGGACTCTACGAACACCGGGGAGCTGTTTTTT; CDR3 protein: CASRRDSTNTGELFF
V gene: TRBV19; D gene: -; clone size: -; J gene: TRBJ2-5; CDR3 DNA: TGTGCCAGTAGAGTGCAGGGGGGATTTGAGGAGACCCAGTACTTC; CDR3 protein: CASRVQGGFEETQYF
V gene: TRBV12-3/TRBV12-4; D gene: TRBD1; clone size: -; J gene: TRBJ1-2; CDR3 DNA: TGTGCCAGCAGTTTGGACAGGGTTGGGGGCTACACCTTC; CDR3 protein: CASSLDRVGGYTF
V gene: TRBV6-5; D gene: -; clone size: -; J gene: TRBJ1-1; CDR3 DNA: TGTGCCAGCAGCTACCCACGGGGGGCCTACACTGAAGCTTTCTTT; CDR3 protein: CASSYPRGAYTEAFF
V gene: TRBV5-1; D gene: -; clone size: once; J gene: TRBJ2-2; CDR3 DNA: TGCGCCAGCAGCTTGTTAGTAGCGGAGAACACCGGGGAGCTGTTTTTT; CDR3 protein: CASSLLVAENTGELFF
V gene: TRBV12-3/TRBV12-4; D gene: -; clone size: -; J gene: TRBJ1-2; CDR3 DNA: TGTGCCAGCAGCCCCTCGGCAGGGAAGGGCTACACCTTC; CDR3 protein: CASSPSAGKGYTF
V gene: TRBV18; D gene: TRBD1; clone size: -; J gene: TRBJ1-5; CDR3 DNA: TGTGCCAGCTCAGCCACAGGGGATGGGAGCAATCAGCCCCAGCATTTT; CDR3 protein: CASSATGDGSNQPQHF
V gene: TRBV19; D gene: TRBD1; clone size: -; J gene: TRBJ2-1; CDR3 DNA: TGTGCCAGTAGTGTATCCGGGACAGGGGAGCAGTTCTTC; CDR3 protein: CASSVSGTGEQFF
V gene: TRBV6-1; D gene: -; clone size: -; J gene: TRBJ2-1; CDR3 DNA: TGTGCCAGCAGTGAACTCCGTTATGAGCAGTTCTTC; CDR3 protein: CASSELRYEQFF
V gene: TRBV5-5; D gene: TRBD1; clone size: once; J gene: TRBJ1-5; CDR3 DNA: TGTGCCAGCAGCTTGGATCCCGGGACAGGGGGTCAGCCCCAGCATTTT; CDR3 protein: CASSLDPGTGGQPQHF
V gene: TRBV5-6; D gene: -; clone size: few; J gene: TRBJ2-7; CDR3 DNA: TGTGCCAGCAACCGAGCGGGCATCTCCTACGAGCAGTACTTC; CDR3 protein: CASNRAGISYEQYF
V gene: TRBV5-4; D gene: -; clone size: -; J gene: TRBJ2-1; CDR3 DNA: TGTGCCAGCCAGGGATACTCCGGGAGAAAAATGTGGTCCTACAATGAGCAGTTCTTC; CDR3 protein: CASQGYSGRKMWSYNEQFF